This TCR beta chain is from a study of blood T cell repertoires in COVID-19. About the study: COVID-19 samples from acute and convalescent phases originated in the United States, Italy and Spain.

V lost 7 bases and J lost 1, with 10 bases in between. The CDR3 loop spans 13 amino acids. Germline CDR1 is SNHLY and CDR2 is FYNNEI. Clones were read by immunoSEQ multiplex PCR, and TCRdb kept only the in-frame ones, dropping some. This table holds over 150,000 clones, roughly 93% found once. The sequence derives from a man aged 18 to 35 with acute or convalescent COVID-19. Sequenced: peripheral blood. This rearrangement joins TRBV2 to TRBJ1-1; D remains unclear. CDR3 DNA sequence: TGTGCCAGCATGACTCAAGCGAACACTGAAGCTTTCTTT. Translation: CASMTQANTEAFF.